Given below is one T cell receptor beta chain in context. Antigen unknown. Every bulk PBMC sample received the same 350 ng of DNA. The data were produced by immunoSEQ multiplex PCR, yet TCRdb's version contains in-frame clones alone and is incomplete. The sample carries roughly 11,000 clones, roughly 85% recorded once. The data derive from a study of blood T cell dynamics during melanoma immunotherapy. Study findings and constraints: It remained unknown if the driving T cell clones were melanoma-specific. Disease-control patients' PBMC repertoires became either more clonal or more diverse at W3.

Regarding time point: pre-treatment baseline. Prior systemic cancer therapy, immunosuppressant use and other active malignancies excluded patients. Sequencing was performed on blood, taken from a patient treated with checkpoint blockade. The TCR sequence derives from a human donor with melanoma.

CDR3 DNA: TGTGCCAGCGGGGACAGGAACAATGAGCAGTTCTTC. Amino acid sequence: CASGDRNNEQFF. This chain joins TRBV28 and TRBJ2-1, with 8 bases matching TRBD1. The trim removed 8 bases at V and 5 bases at J, leaving 2 bases unmatched. Germline loops: CDR1 MDHEN, CDR2 SYDVKM. The CDR3 sequence is 12 residues long.